What follows are 29 T cell receptor beta chains derived from one specimen sequenced in a study of blood T cell repertoires in COVID-19. Produced via immunoSEQ multiplex PCR; TCRdb's table is partial and in-frame only. This repertoire shows about 250,000 clones, approximately 90% found once; its top ten account for around 1.7%. Specimen: PBMCs or T cells enriched from blood (not recorded which). Receptors were obtained from a man aged 40-49 years who had recovered from COVID-19.

V gene TRBV29-1 combines with J gene TRBJ1-3; tentatively, D is TRBD1 (5 bases). CDR3 length: 13 residues. CDR1 and CDR2 (germline): SQVTM, ANQGSEA. The V end was cut by 0 bases, the J end by 3 bases, with 6 bases between. The CDR3 DNA reads as TGCAGCGTTGAAGACAGGGTTGGAAACACCATATATTTT. Protein product: CSVEDRVGNTIYF. The full variable domain, in which reference TRBV29-1 and TRBJ1-3 provide the parts outside the CDR3, is SAVISQKPSRDICQRGTSLTIQCQVDSQVTMMFWYRQQPGQSLTLIATANQGSEATYESGFVIDKFPISRPNLTFSTLTVSNMSPEDSSIYLCSVEDRVGNTIYFGEGSWLTVV.

The J gene is TRBJ2-1, the V gene TRBV5-1; 10 bases are a match to TRBD1. Germline V CDR1 and CDR2: SGHRS, YFSETQ. The CDR3 length is 14 residues. With 4 bases clipped from V and 10 bases from J, the junction kept 8 bases outside the gene matches. The CDR3 loop is CASSAPGQGSEQFF. CDR3 in DNA: TGCGCCAGCAGCGCCCCGGGACAGGGGTCAGAGCAGTTCTTC. Complete variable domain (other parts from reference TRBV5-1 and TRBJ2-1): KAGVTQTPRYLIKTRGQQVTLSCSPISGHRSVSWYQQTPGQGLQFLFEYFSETQRNKGNFPGRFSGRQFSNSRSEMNVSTLELGDSALYLCASSAPGQGSEQFFGPGTRLTVL.

The V and J genes are TRBV21-1 and TRBJ2-7; TRBD2 is the table's D call, not checked against the DNA. TRBV21-1 is a pseudogene locus. The CDR3 loop spans 18 amino acids. The CDR3 sequence: CASSKPSGDTNLRYEQYF. CDR3 in DNA: TGTGCCAGCAGCAAACCTTCGGGAGACACAAACTTGCGCTACGAGCAGTACTTC.

The chain couples TRBV6-5 to TRBJ2-1, with TRBD2 matching 12 bases. This CDR3 has 13 residues. Germline CDR1 reads MNHEY; CDR2 reads SVGAGI. The junction had 1 base not matched to a gene; V was cut back by 6 bases and J by 7 bases. The CDR3 DNA reads TGTGCCAGCAGGACTAGCGGGAGAAATGAGCAGTTCTTC. As protein: CASRTSGRNEQFF.

V gene TRBV28 combines with J gene TRBJ1-2, with unresolved D. The CDR3 consists of 13 residues. V was pared by 6 bases and J by 0 bases, with 8 bases between. Germline V lookup: CDR1 MDHEN, CDR2 SYDVKM. This CDR3 reads CASRRTANYGYTF. DNA of the CDR3: TGTGCCAGCAGACGGACTGCTAACTATGGCTACACCTTC.

The chain couples TRBV10-2 to TRBJ2-2; 13 bases fit TRBD2. This CDR3 has 18 amino acids. The V and J ends lost 2 bases and 4 bases, in that order; junction bases with no gene match: 7. Germline V lookup: CDR1 WSHSY, CDR2 SAAADI. CDR3 sequence: CASSERGTSGVFTGELFF. The CDR3 bases are TGCGCCAGCAGTGAGCGGGGGACTAGCGGGGTTTTCACCGGGGAGCTGTTTTTT.

The chain joins TRBV18 to TRBJ1-1; no reliable D call. The V gene's germline CDR1 is KGHSH and CDR2 LQKENI. V was trimmed by 3 bases and J by 5 bases, leaving 16 bases between them. CDR3 length: 15 amino acids. In nucleotides, the CDR3 is TGTGCCAGCTCACCTTTGTCGGGAGTGAGGACTGAAGCTTTCTTT. This translates into CASSPLSGVRTEAFF.

This clone has a handful of counts. The chain employs TRBV5-1 and TRBJ2-7, with 8 nucleotides matching TRBD2. The germline V gene encodes CDR1 SGHRS and CDR2 YFSETQ. With 0 bases clipped from V and 2 bases from J, the junction kept 4 bases outside the gene matches. There are 15 residues in the CDR3. CDR3: CASSLAAGGAYEQYF. The CDR3 DNA reads as TGCGCCAGCAGCTTGGCCGCGGGGGGAGCCTACGAGCAGTACTTC.

V and J are TRBV6-4 and TRBJ2-4; 8 bases line up with TRBD2. The length of the CDR3 is 14 residues. The J segment lost 6 bases and the V segment lost 3 bases, leaving 4 bases of the junction unmatched. Per the germline V gene, CDR1 is MRHNA and CDR2 is SNTAGT. The chain's CDR3 is CASSETSEGNIQYF. The CDR3, as DNA: TGTGCCAGCAGTGAGACTAGCGAGGGAAACATTCAGTACTTC.

This sequence joins TRBV18 and TRBJ1-2; 7 bases are shared with TRBD1. V was clipped by 4 bases and J by 4 bases; unmatched bases: 3. CDR1 and CDR2 (germline): KGHSH, LQKENI. This CDR3 spans 13 amino acids. The CDR3 sequence is CASSQRDSYGYTF. The CDR3 DNA follows: TGTGCCAGCTCACAACGGGACAGCTATGGCTACACCTTC.

This rearrangement joins TRBV7-9 to TRBJ2-5; possibly TRBD1 for D (6 bases). Trimming removed 8 bases at V and 2 bases at J, with 9 bases between. CDR3 length: 12 amino acids. The germline gives CDR1 SEHNR, CDR2 FQNEAQ (reference sequence). This CDR3 is CASDRTQETQYF. The CDR3 DNA follows: TGTGCCAGCGACAGGACGCAAGAGACCCAGTACTTC.

V is TRBV7-9 and J is TRBJ1-4, with 9 bases matching TRBD1. CDR1 is SEHNR and CDR2 is FQNEAQ in the germline V gene (reference sequence). This CDR3 comprises 19 residues. V was pared by 2 bases and J by 0 bases, with 10 bases of the junction left unmatched. CDR3 sequence (DNA): TGTGCCAGCAGCTTACGACGACCGGGACAGGGATCAACTAATGAAAAACTGTTTTTT. Protein: CASSLRRPGQGSTNEKLFF. Filled out from reference TRBV7-9 and TRBJ1-4, the complete variable domain reads DTGVSQNPRHKITKRGQNVTFRCDPISEHNRLYWYRQTLGQGPEFLTYFQNEAQLEKSRLLSDRFSAERPKGSFSTLEIQRTEQGDSAMYLCASSLRRPGQGSTNEKLFFGSGTQLSVL.

The chain employs TRBV6-5 and TRBJ1-5, with 10 bases matching TRBD1. The V gene's germline CDR1 is MNHEY and CDR2 SVGAGI. The CDR3 has 15 amino acids. After removal of 4 bases from V and 3 bases from J, the junction contained 3 bases not matched to a gene. The CDR3 loop reads CASSFDRGHNQPQHF. The CDR3 bases are TGTGCCAGCAGTTTTGACAGGGGGCACAATCAGCCCCAGCATTTT.

The V call is TRBV6-5, the J call TRBJ2-7; no clear D. This CDR3 region has 13 residues. V was cut by 2 bases and J by 4 bases, with 9 bases left in between. Looked up from germline, CDR1 is MNHEY and CDR2 is SVGAGI. CDR3 in amino acids: CASSYDTNYEQYF. CDR3 in DNA: TGTGCCAGCAGTTACGACACGAATTACGAGCAGTACTTC.

The J gene is TRBJ2-1, the V gene TRBV27; 9 positions agree with TRBD1. The V and J ends lost 6 bases and 6 bases, in that order; junction bases with no gene match: 3. Germline CDR1 MNHEY, CDR2 SMNVEV (reference sequence). This CDR3 is built from 13 residues. Here the CDR3 DNA reads TGTGCCAGCAGAACAGGGGGCCGCAATGAGCAGTTCTTC. Translating gives CASRTGGRNEQFF.

This clone was recorded only once. The rearrangement uses TRBV18 and TRBJ2-3; D may be TRBD2 (6 bases). Trimming took 1 base from V and 3 from J, leaving 8 bases between them. CDR3 length: 14 amino acids. Germline CDR1 is KGHSH and CDR2 is LQKENI. CDR3 coding DNA: TGTGCCAGCTCACCACTCGGGAGAACAGATACGCAGTATTTT. Translated, it gives CASSPLGRTDTQYF.

The chain has TRBV10-3 and TRBJ2-1, with 12 bases lining up with TRBD2. The germline gives CDR1 ENHRY, CDR2 SYGVKD. This CDR3 is 13 amino acids long. With 7 bases clipped from V and 7 bases from J, the junction kept 2 bases outside the gene matches. The CDR3 reads CAITSGRGNEQFF. The CDR3 region has the DNA TGTGCCATCACTAGCGGGAGGGGGAATGAGCAGTTCTTC.

The rearrangement joins TRBV3-1 (or the pseudogene TRBV3-2) to TRBJ2-1; 11 bases agree with TRBD2. Germline V gives CDR1 LGHDT, CDR2 YNNKEL (reference sequence). J was trimmed by 7 bases and V by 8 bases; bases with no gene match: 1. This CDR3 region has 12 residues. The CDR3 DNA reads TGTGCCAGCCGACTAGCGGGGAATGAGCAGTTCTTC. Translation: CASRLAGNEQFF.

This clone showed up just a few times. The chain recombines TRBV6-5 with TRBJ2-7; a possible D gene is TRBD1 (6 bases). The germline V and J ends were trimmed by 5 bases and 3 bases, with 14 bases remaining between them. The CDR3 covers 14 residues. The germline CDR1 and CDR2 sequences are MNHEY and SVGAGI. The CDR3, as DNA: TGTGCCAGCAGTCCCGGGACACTTAACTACGAGCAGTACTTC. This sequence encodes CASSPGTLNYEQYF.

The V gene is TRBV30, the J gene TRBJ1-2; 10 bases align to TRBD1. V was clipped by 4 bases and J by 5 bases; unmatched bases: 10. The CDR3 spans 15 residues. Germline CDR1 is GTSNPN and CDR2 is SVGIG (reference sequence). CDR3 bases: TGTGCCTGGAAACTCGACCGGGACAGGGGTTATGGCTACACCTTC. It is translated as CAWKLDRDRGYGYTF.

This clone was detected once. The J gene is TRBJ2-5, the V gene TRBV15, with D perhaps matching TRBD2 (5 bases). CDR3 length: 13 amino acids. CDR1 is LNHNV and CDR2 is YYDKDF in the germline V gene (reference sequence). Between the trimmed V and J ends, which lost 5 bases and 5 bases, there was a span of 12 bases. The CDR3 loop reads CATSAGLMETQYF. The CDR3, as DNA: TGTGCCACCAGCGCTGGACTTATGGAGACCCAGTACTTC.

The CDR3 spells CASSYSRQIHTEAFF. The CDR3 bases are TGTGCCAGCAGTTACTCGAGACAAATCCACACTGAAGCTTTCTTT. The genes are TRBV6-5 and TRBJ1-1; the D is unclear. The ends were cut back, 0 bases at V and 3 bases at J, with 11 bases in the middle. Germline V gene lookup returns CDR1 MNHEY and CDR2 SVGAGI. This CDR3 is 15 amino acids long.

The rearrangement joins TRBV4-2 to TRBJ2-5, with 8 bases fitting TRBD1. CDR1 LGHNA and CDR2 YNFKEQ come from the germline V gene. J lost 5 bases, V lost 0 bases, and 8 bases had no gene match. This CDR3 is 16 amino acids long. The CDR3 protein is CASSQDSARGRETQYF. The CDR3 nucleotides read TGTGCCAGCAGCCAAGATAGTGCCAGGGGGCGGGAGACCCAGTACTTC.

V and J are TRBV19 and TRBJ1-1; 9 bases map to TRBD1. This CDR3 spans 14 amino acids. With 4 bases clipped from V and 3 bases from J, the junction kept 3 bases outside the gene matches. CDR1 is LNHDA, CDR2 SQIVND, per germline (reference sequence). CDR3 protein: CASSKRTGDTEAFF. The CDR3 nucleotides are TGTGCCAGTAGTAAACGGACAGGGGACACTGAAGCTTTCTTT. Full variable domain (rest looked up from reference TRBV19 and TRBJ1-1): DGGITQSPKYLFRKEGQNVTLSCEQNLNHDAMYWYRQDPGQGLRLIYYSQIVNDFQKGDIAEGYSVSREKKESFPLTVTSAQKNPTAFYLCASSKRTGDTEAFFGQGTRLTVV.

The V and J genes are TRBV9 and TRBJ2-2, with a weak D call TRBD1 (6 bases). The CDR3 totals 16 residues. Germline V gene sequence: CDR1 SGDLS, CDR2 YYNGEE. V was trimmed by 4 bases and J by 7 bases, leaving 20 bases between them. The CDR3 coding sequence is TGTGCCAGCAGCCCCATCGGGGTGGGGGCTGTCGGGGAGCTGTTTTTT. Its protein product is CASSPIGVGAVGELFF.

The chain uses TRBV4-1 and TRBJ2-1, with 8 nucleotides matching TRBD2. Germline-derived CDR1 and CDR2 are MGHRA and YSYEKL. The V segment lost 1 base and the J segment 4 bases; nucleotides outside the gene matches: 9. This CDR3 has 17 amino acids. In DNA form, the CDR3 reads TGCGCCAGCAGCCAAGTCGGTGGGACTAGTCTTTACAATGAGCAGTTCTTC. The encoded protein is CASSQVGGTSLYNEQFF.

V usage is TRBV28 and J usage is TRBJ1-4, with 7 bases identical to TRBD1. J gave up 8 bases and V 3 bases, and 6 bases lay outside the gene matches. CDR1 is MDHEN and CDR2 is SYDVKM in the germline V gene. This CDR3 comprises 14 residues. The CDR3, as DNA: TGTGCCAGCAGTTTTCGAGGGGGCAGGGAAAAACTGTTTTTT. It translates to CASSFRGGREKLFF.

J is TRBJ1-1 and V is TRBV27; D not resolved. Trimming took 6 bases from V and 1 from J, leaving 15 bases between them. The CDR3 extends over 15 amino acids. Germline V CDR1 and CDR2: MNHEY, SMNVEV (reference sequence). CDR3 nucleotides: TGTGCCAGCAGATACGGGAGGCAATCGAACACTGAAGCTTTCTTT. The encoded protein is CASRYGRQSNTEAFF.

This clone was seen a handful of times. The chain joins TRBV12-2 to TRBJ1-1. TRBV12-2 is a pseudogene. The length of the CDR3 is 15 residues. The DNA for the CDR3 is TGTGCAAGTCGCCCCACCCGGGGTTCGAACACTGAAGCTTTCTTT. It yields the protein CASRPTRGSNTEAFF.